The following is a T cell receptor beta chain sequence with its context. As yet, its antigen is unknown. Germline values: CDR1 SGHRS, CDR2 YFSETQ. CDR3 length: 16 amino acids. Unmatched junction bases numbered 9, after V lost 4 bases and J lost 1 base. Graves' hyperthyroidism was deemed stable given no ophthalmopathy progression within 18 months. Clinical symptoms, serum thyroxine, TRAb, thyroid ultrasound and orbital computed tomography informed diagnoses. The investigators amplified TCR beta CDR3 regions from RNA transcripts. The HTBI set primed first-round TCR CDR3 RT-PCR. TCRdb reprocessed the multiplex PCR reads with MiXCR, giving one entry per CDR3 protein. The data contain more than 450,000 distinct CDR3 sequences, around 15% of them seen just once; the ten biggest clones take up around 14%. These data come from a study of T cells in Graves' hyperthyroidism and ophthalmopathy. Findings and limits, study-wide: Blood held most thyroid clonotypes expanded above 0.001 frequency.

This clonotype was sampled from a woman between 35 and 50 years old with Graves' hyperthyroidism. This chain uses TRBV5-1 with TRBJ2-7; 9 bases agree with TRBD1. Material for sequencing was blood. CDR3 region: CASSPRTGAPSYEQYF. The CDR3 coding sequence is TGCGCCAGCAGCCCAAGGACAGGGGCCCCATCCTACGAGCAGTACTTC.